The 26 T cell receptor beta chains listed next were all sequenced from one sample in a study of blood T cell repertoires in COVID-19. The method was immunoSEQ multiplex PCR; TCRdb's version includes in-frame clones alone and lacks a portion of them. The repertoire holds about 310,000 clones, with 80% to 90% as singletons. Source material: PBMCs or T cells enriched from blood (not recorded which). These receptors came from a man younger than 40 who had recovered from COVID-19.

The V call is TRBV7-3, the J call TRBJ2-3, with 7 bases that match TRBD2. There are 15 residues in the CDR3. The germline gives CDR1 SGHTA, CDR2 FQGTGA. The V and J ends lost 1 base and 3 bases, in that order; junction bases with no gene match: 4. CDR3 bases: TGTGCCAGCAGCTTAATTCAGGGAGGGACAGATACGCAGTATTTT. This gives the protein CASSLIQGGTDTQYF.

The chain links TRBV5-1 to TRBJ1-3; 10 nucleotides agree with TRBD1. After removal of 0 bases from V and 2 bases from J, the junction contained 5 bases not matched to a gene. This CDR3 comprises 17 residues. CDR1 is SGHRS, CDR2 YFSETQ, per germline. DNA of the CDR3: TGCGCCAGCAGCTTGGCCTTAGACAGGGGGCCTGGAAACACCATATATTTT. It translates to CASSLALDRGPGNTIYF.

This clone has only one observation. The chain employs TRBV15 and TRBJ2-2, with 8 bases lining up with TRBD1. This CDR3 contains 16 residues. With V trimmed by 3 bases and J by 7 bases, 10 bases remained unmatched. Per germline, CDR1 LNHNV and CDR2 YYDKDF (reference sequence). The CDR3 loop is CATSREQGGSRGELFF. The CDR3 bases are TGTGCCACCAGCAGGGAACAGGGGGGATCCCGCGGGGAGCTGTTTTTT. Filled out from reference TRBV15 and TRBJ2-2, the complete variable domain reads DAMVIQNPRYQVTQFGKPVTLSCSQTLNHNVMYWYQQKSSQAPKLLFHYYDKDFNNEADTPDNFQSRRPNTSFCFLDIRSPGLGDTAMYLCATSREQGGSRGELFFGEGSRLTVL.

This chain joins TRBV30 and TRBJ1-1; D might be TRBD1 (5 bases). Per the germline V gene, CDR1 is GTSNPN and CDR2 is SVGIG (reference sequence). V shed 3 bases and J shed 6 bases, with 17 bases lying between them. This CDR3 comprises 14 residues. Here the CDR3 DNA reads TGTGCCTGGAGACCTAGGGCCCTGGGGCCTGAAGCTTTCTTT. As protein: CAWRPRALGPEAFF.

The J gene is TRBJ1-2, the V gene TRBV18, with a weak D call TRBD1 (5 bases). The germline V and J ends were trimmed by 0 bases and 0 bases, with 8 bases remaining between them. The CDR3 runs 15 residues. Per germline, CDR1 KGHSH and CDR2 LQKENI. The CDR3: CASSPPQTANYGYTF. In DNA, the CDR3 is TGTGCCAGCTCACCACCGCAGACAGCTAACTATGGCTACACCTTC.

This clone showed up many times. For the CDR3, the DNA is TGTGCCAGCAGCCCCACAGGGGGCGATTACGAGCAGTACTTC. Its protein is CASSPTGGDYEQYF. The V and J genes are TRBV7-3 and TRBJ2-7; 9 bases are a match to TRBD1. The CDR3 is 14 amino acids. Germline V lookup: CDR1 SGHTA, CDR2 FQGTGA. Unmatched junction bases numbered 6, after V lost 5 bases and J lost 4 bases.

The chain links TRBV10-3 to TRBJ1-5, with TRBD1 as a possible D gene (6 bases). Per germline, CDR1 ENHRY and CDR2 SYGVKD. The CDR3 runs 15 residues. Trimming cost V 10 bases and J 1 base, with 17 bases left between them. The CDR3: CATQTGLESNQPQHF. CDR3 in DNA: TGTGCCACCCAAACAGGGTTGGAGAGCAATCAGCCCCAGCATTTT.

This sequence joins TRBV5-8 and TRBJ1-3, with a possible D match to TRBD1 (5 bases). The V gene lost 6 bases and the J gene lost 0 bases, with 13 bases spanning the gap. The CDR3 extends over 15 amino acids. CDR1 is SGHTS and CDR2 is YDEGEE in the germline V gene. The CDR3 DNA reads TGTGCCAGCAACCTGCAGGGCAACTCTGGAAACACCATATATTTT. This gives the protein CASNLQGNSGNTIYF.

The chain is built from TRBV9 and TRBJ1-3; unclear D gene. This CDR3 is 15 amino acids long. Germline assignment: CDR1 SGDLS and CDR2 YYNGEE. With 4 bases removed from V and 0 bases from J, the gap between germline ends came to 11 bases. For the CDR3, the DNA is TGTGCCAGCAGCACCCAACCAGGCTCTGGAAACACCATATATTTT. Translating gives CASSTQPGSGNTIYF.

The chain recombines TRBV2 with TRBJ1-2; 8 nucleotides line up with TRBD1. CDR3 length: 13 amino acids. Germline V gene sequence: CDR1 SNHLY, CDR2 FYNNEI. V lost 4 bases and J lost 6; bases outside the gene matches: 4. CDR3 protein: CASSGQGIDGYTF. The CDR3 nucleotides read TGTGCCAGCAGTGGACAGGGGATAGATGGCTACACCTTC.

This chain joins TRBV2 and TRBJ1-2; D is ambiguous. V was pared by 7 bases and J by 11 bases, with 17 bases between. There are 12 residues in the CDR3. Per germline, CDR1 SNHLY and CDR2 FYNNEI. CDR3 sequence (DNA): TGTGCCAGCAAGGTTCGTGGGCCGGCTTACACCTTC. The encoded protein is CASKVRGPAYTF.

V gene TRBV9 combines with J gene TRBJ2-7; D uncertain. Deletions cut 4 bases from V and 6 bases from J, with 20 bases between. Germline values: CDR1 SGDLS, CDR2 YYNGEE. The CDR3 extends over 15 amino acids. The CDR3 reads CASSPRQAKVSEQYF. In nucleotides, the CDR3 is TGTGCCAGCAGCCCCCGGCAGGCTAAAGTGTCCGAGCAGTACTTC.

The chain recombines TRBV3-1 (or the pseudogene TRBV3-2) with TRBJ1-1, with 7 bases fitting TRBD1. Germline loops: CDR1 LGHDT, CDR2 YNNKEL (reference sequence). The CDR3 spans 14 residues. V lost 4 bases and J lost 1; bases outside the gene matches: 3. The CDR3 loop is CASSRRDRNTEAFF. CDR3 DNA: TGTGCCAGCAGCCGGAGGGACAGGAACACTGAAGCTTTCTTT.

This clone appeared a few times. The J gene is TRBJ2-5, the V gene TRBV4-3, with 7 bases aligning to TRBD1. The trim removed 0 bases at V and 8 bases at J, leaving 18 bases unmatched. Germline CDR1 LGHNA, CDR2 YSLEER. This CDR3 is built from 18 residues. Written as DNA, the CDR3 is TGCGCCAGCAGCCAAGATGCGAGGACAGGTACCATGGTGGGAACCCAGTACTTC. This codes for CASSQDARTGTMVGTQYF.

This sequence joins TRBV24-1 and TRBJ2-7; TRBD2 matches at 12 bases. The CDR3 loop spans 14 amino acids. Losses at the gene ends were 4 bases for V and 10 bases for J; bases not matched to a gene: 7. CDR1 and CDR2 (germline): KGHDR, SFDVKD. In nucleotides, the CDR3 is TGTGCCACCAGTGAGACGACTAGCGGGGGAGGTCAGTACTTC. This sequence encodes CATSETTSGGGQYF.

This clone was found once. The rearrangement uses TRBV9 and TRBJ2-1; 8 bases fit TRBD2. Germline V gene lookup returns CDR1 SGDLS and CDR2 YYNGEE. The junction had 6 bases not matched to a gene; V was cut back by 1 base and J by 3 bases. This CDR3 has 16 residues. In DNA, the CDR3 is TGTGCCAGCAGCGTATCCAGCGGGGGAGACTACAATGAGCAGTTCTTC. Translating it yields CASSVSSGGDYNEQFF.

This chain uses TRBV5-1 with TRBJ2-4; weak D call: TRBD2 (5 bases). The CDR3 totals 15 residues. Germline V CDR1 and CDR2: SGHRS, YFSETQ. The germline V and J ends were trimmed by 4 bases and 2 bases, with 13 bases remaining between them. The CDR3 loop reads CASSAERGSKNIQYF. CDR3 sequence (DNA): TGCGCCAGCAGCGCGGAACGGGGATCCAAAAACATTCAGTACTTC.

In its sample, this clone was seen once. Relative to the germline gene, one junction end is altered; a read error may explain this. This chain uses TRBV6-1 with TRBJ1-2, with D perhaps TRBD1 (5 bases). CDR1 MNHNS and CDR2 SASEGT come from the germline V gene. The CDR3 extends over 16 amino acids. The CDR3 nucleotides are TGTGCCAGCAGTCAAGCGCTGGGGCCCCCAAACTATGGCTACACCTTC. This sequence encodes CASSQALGPPNYGYTF.

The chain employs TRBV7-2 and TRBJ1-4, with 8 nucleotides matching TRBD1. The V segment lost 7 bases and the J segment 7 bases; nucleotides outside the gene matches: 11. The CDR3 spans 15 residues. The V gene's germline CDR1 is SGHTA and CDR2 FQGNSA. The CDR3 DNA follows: TGTGCCAGCACCGAGGCCAGGACAGGGATTGAAAAACTGTTTTTT. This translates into CASTEARTGIEKLFF.

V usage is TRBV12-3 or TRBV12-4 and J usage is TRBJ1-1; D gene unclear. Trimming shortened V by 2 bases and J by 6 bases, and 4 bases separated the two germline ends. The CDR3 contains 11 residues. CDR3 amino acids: CASSLYAEAFF. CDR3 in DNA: TGTGCCAGCAGTTTATATGCTGAAGCTTTCTTT.

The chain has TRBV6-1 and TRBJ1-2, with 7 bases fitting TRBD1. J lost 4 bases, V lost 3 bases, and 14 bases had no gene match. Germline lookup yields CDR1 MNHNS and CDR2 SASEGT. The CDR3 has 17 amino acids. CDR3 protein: CASSEESTGVVGYGYTF. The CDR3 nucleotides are TGTGCCAGCAGTGAGGAAAGCACAGGGGTGGTTGGCTATGGCTACACCTTC.

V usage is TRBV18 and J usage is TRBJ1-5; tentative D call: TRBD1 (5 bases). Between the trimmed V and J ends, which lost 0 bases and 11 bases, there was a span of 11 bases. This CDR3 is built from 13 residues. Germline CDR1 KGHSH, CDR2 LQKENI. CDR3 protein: CASSPPDKETQHF. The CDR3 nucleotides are TGTGCCAGCTCACCACCGGACAAGGAGACCCAGCATTTT.

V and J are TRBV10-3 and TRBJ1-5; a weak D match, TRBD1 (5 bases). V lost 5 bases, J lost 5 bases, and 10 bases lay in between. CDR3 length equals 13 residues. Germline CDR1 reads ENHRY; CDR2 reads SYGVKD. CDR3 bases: TGTGCCATCAGTCAGACACAGGATCAGCCCCAGCATTTT. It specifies CAISQTQDQPQHF.

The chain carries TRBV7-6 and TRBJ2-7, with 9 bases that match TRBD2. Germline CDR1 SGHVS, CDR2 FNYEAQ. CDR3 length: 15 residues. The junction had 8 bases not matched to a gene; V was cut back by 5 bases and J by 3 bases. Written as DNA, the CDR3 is TGTGCCAGCAGCCTAGAGAGCGGGGGGCTCTACGAGCAGTACTTC. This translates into CASSLESGGLYEQYF.

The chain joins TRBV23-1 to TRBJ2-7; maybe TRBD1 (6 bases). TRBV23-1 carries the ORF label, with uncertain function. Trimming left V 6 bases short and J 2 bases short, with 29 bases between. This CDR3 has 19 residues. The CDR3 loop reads CASSTLTNYERDTPYEQYF. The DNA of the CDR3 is TGCGCCAGCAGCACCCTTACGAATTATGAAAGGGACACTCCCTACGAGCAGTACTTC.

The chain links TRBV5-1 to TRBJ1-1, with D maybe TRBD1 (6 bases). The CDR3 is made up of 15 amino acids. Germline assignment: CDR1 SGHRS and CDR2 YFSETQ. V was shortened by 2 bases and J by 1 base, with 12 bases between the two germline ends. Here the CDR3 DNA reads TGCGCCAGCAGCTTTGTAGGGGACAAGAACACTGAAGCTTTCTTT. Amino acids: CASSFVGDKNTEAFF.